One and the same sample provided the 20 T cell receptor beta chains below, sequenced in a study of identical twins. One entry per CDR3 protein results from TCRdb running MiXCR on the 5' RACE reads. The data hold 650,000 to 800,000 distinct CDR3 sequences, with approximately 9% observed a single time. The sample was also reused in another study, on yellow fever vaccine responses in identical twins.

Material for sequencing was PBMCs. The receptors originated from a woman in her late teens or twenties in good health.

The chain joins TRBV5-6 to TRBJ2-2; D gene unclear. CDR1 and CDR2 (germline): SGHDT, YYEEEE. The CDR3 has 13 amino acids. V lost 8 bases and J 6 bases, leaving 14 bases between the germline ends. CDR3 region: CARGRGSPGELFF. CDR3 coding DNA: TGTGCCAGGGGCCGCGGCTCTCCCGGGGAGCTGTTTTTT. The complete variable domain, with remaining parts taken from reference TRBV5-6 and TRBJ2-2, reads DAGVTQSPTHLIKTRGQQVTLRCSPKSGHDTVSWYQQALGQGPQFIFQYYEEEERQRGNFPDRFSGHQFPNYSSELNVNALLLGDSALYLCARGRGSPGELFFGEGSRLTVL.

The rearrangement links TRBV7-9 to TRBJ2-7; 11 bases match TRBD1. This CDR3 is built from 14 residues. With V trimmed by 4 bases and J by 6 bases, 5 bases remained unmatched. Germline V gene lookup returns CDR1 SEHNR and CDR2 FQNEAQ (reference sequence). The CDR3 here is CASSSTGQGVEQYF. For the CDR3, the DNA is TGTGCCAGCAGCTCCACGGGACAGGGGGTCGAGCAGTACTTC.

This clonotype has just a few counts. The gene calls are TRBV7-9 and TRBJ2-1; 14 bases line up with TRBD2. The germline V gene encodes CDR1 SEHNR and CDR2 FQNEAQ (reference sequence). CDR3 size: 16 residues. V lost 5 bases, J lost 8 bases, and 8 bases stayed unmatched. The CDR3 reads CASSPRTSGRNDEQFF. DNA for the CDR3: TGTGCCAGCAGCCCCCGGACTAGCGGGAGGAACGATGAGCAGTTCTTC.

V usage is TRBV12-3 or TRBV12-4 and J usage is TRBJ2-5; D is perhaps TRBD1 (5 bases). V lost 4 bases and J 2 bases, leaving 17 bases between the germline ends. This CDR3 is 16 amino acids long. The CDR3 protein is CASSSLDLTGQETQYF. The CDR3 coding sequence is TGTGCCAGCAGTTCGCTAGACCTCACAGGACAAGAGACCCAGTACTTC.

This clonotype was detected only a few times. The chain carries TRBV27 and TRBJ2-5, with no clear D. The CDR3 is made up of 15 amino acids. Germline V lookup: CDR1 MNHEY, CDR2 SMNVEV (reference sequence). Trimming removed 2 bases from V and 1 base from J, with 11 bases in between. The CDR3 reads CASSLEWSRQETQYF. The CDR3 DNA follows: TGTGCCAGCAGTTTAGAATGGTCCCGCCAAGAGACCCAGTACTTC.

This rearrangement joins TRBV20-1 to TRBJ2-1; TRBD1 matches 7 bases. Trimming at V came to 6 bases and at J to 6 bases, leaving 8 bases not matched to a gene. The CDR3 contains 13 residues. Germline CDR1 and CDR2: DFQATT and SNEGSKA (reference sequence). This CDR3 is CSAPRTGGNEQFF. CDR3 nucleotide sequence: TGCAGTGCCCCCAGGACAGGAGGCAATGAGCAGTTCTTC.

The rearrangement joins TRBV7-2 to TRBJ2-1; D gene ambiguous. The CDR3 runs to 14 residues. CDR1 and CDR2 from the germline V gene are SGHTA and FQGNSA. Trimming removed 0 bases from V and 5 bases from J, with 8 bases in between. The CDR3 region has the DNA TGTGCCAGCAGCTTAGCTAATTCCCACAATGAGCAGTTCTTC. Translating it yields CASSLANSHNEQFF.

This clonotype turned up a few times. The J gene is TRBJ2-2, the V gene TRBV29-1, with TRBD1 as a possible D gene (5 bases). Germline V CDR1 and CDR2: SQVTM, ANQGSEA. The CDR3 runs 13 residues. Trimming cost V 7 bases and J 1 base, with 10 bases left between them. CDR3 loop: CSAFTGNTGELFF. Here the CDR3 DNA reads TGCAGCGCCTTCACAGGGAACACCGGGGAGCTGTTTTTT.

This clonotype was seen many times. The genes are TRBV5-1 and TRBJ2-3, with 7 bases matching TRBD1. V shed 0 bases and J 0 bases; nucleotides not matched to a gene: 7. The CDR3 spans 17 residues. Germline lookup yields CDR1 SGHRS and CDR2 YFSETQ. CDR3 bases: TGCGCCAGCAGCTTGGGGACACGGACAGGTAGCACAGATACGCAGTATTTT. This gives the protein CASSLGTRTGSTDTQYF.

This clonotype was picked up many times. V usage is TRBV4-2 and J usage is TRBJ1-2; maybe TRBD1 (6 bases). Germline V gene sequence: CDR1 LGHNA, CDR2 YNFKEQ. Trimming shortened V by 0 bases and J by 5 bases, and 16 bases separated the two germline ends. The CDR3 sequence is 16 residues long. CDR3 sequence: CASSQESSDRFYGYTF. Here the CDR3 DNA reads TGTGCCAGCAGCCAAGAAAGTTCGGACAGATTTTATGGCTACACCTTC.

At least ten counts were recorded for this clonotype. The chain employs TRBV7-9 and TRBJ2-7; 8 bases are shared with TRBD2. CDR3 length equals 15 residues. V lost 4 bases and J lost 2; bases outside the gene matches: 7. Germline V lookup: CDR1 SEHNR, CDR2 FQNEAQ (reference sequence). CDR3 nucleotide sequence: TGTGCCAGCAGCTGGAGCGGGGGAAAAACCTACGAGCAGTACTTC. It is translated as CASSWSGGKTYEQYF.

This clonotype has a count of ten or more. J is TRBJ2-1 and V is TRBV4-3; weak D call: TRBD1 (5 bases). Deletions cut 2 bases from V and 0 bases from J, with 8 bases between. CDR1 is LGHNA, CDR2 YSLEER, per germline. The CDR3 spans 15 residues. DNA of the CDR3: TGCGCCAGCAGCCAACAGGACAACTCCTACAATGAGCAGTTCTTC. This sequence encodes CASSQQDNSYNEQFF.

The chain links TRBV5-4 to TRBJ2-7; no firm D call. The length of the CDR3 is 15 residues. Germline V gene sequence: CDR1 SGHNT, CDR2 YYREEE (reference sequence). Trimming removed 4 bases from V and 2 bases from J, with 16 bases in between. The CDR3 region is CASSDDGRIPYEQYF. Here the CDR3 DNA reads TGTGCCAGCAGCGACGACGGACGCATACCCTACGAGCAGTACTTC.

This clonotype was found a few times. This sequence joins TRBV21-1 and TRBJ1-5. TRBV21-1 is tagged as a pseudogene. The CDR3 has 14 amino acids. For the CDR3, the DNA is TGTGCCAGCCTTCGGCTACTCCTCAATCAGCCCCAGCATTTT. Translated, it gives CASLRLLLNQPQHF.

This clonotype has a handful of counts. V is TRBV3-1 and J is TRBJ2-1; D uncertain. Germline V gene lookup returns CDR1 LGHDT and CDR2 YNNKEL (reference sequence). This CDR3 has 14 amino acids. V was cut by 4 bases and J by 3 bases, with 10 bases left in between. CDR3 in amino acids: CASSRLAVYNEQFF. In DNA, the CDR3 is TGTGCCAGCAGCCGTCTGGCGGTCTACAATGAGCAGTTCTTC.

This clonotype was found many times. The V call is TRBV5-1, the J call TRBJ2-2; D remains unclear. The CDR3 sequence is 12 residues long. V lost 4 bases and J 5 bases, leaving 6 bases between the germline ends. Germline V gene lookup returns CDR1 SGHRS and CDR2 YFSETQ. The CDR3 is CASSVPTGELFF. In DNA, the CDR3 is TGCGCCAGCAGCGTTCCGACCGGGGAGCTGTTTTTT.

The CDR3 bases are TGCGCCAGCAGCCGAGGATTACAGGGGCCCGATGGCTACACCTTC. Protein sequence: CASSRGLQGPDGYTF. This rearrangement joins TRBV4-3 to TRBJ1-2; 7 bases align to TRBD1. This CDR3 has 15 amino acids. Trimming cost V 4 bases and J 6 bases; bases outside gene matches: 11. Germline V CDR1 and CDR2: LGHNA, YSLEER.

The chain combines TRBV20-1 with TRBJ2-3; a weak D match, TRBD2 (5 bases). This CDR3 is built from 14 residues. From germline, CDR1 is DFQATT and CDR2 SNEGSKA (reference sequence). V was pared by 5 bases and J by 5 bases, with 17 bases between. Here the CDR3 DNA reads TGCAGTGCTGTGCCTTTCCGGGGTGAAGATACGCAGTATTTT. It codes for CSAVPFRGEDTQYF.

This clonotype has just one count. A read error may account for a junction end that differs from germline. This chain links TRBV11-2 with TRBJ2-5, with 8 positions matching TRBD1. The CDR3 sequence is 14 residues long. In germline, CDR1 is SGHAT, CDR2 FQNNGV. CDR3 region: CASSWTGMQGTQYF. The CDR3 DNA follows: TGTGCCAGCAGCTGGACAGGGATGCAAGGGACCCAGTACTTC.

This clonotype was seen at least ten times. The chain has TRBV7-3 and TRBJ2-3, with D unclear. The V end lost 8 bases, the J end lost 0 bases, and 9 bases lay between the germline ends. This CDR3 has 13 amino acids. The germline gives CDR1 SGHTA, CDR2 FQGTGA. The CDR3 DNA sequence: TGTGCCAGCCAAGGCGGTAGCACAGATACGCAGTATTTT. Amino acid sequence: CASQGGSTDTQYF.